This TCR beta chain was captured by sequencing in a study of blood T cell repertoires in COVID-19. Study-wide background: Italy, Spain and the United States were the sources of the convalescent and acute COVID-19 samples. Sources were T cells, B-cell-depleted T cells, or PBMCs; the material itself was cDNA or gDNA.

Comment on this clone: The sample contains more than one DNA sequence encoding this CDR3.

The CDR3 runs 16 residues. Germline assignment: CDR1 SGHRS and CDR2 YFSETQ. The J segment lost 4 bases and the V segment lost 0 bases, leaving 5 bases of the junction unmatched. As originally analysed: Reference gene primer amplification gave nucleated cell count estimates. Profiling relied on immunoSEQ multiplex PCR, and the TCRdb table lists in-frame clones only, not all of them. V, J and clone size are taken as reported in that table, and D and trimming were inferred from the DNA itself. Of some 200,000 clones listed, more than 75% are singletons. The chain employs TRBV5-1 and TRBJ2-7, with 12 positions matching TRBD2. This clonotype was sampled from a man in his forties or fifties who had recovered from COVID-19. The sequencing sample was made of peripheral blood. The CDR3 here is CASSLAPSGRGYEQYF. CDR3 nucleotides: TGCGCCAGCAGCTTGGCCCCTAGCGGGAGGGGTTACGAGCAGTACTTC. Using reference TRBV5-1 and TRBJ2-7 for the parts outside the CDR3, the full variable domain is KAGVTQTPRYLIKTRGQQVTLSCSPISGHRSVSWYQQTPGQGLQFLFEYFSETQRNKGNFPGRFSGRQFSNSRSEMNVSTLELGDSALYLCASSLAPSGRGYEQYFGPGTRLTVT.